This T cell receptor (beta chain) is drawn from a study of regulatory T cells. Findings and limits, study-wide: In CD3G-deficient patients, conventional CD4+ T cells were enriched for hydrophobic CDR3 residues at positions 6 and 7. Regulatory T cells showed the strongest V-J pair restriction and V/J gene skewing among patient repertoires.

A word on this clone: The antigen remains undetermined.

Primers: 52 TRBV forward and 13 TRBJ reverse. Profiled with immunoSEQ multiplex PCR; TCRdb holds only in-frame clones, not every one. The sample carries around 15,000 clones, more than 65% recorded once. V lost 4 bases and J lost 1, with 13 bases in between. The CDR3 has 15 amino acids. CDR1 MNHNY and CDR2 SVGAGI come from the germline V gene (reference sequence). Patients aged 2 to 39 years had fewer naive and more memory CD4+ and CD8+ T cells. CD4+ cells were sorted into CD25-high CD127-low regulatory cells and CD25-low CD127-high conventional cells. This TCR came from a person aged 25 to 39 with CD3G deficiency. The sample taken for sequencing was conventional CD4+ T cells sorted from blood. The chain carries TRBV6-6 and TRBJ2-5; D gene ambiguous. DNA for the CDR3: TGTGCCAGCAGTTTACGGCGGCAGACCCAAGAGACCCAGTACTTC. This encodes CASSLRRQTQETQYF.